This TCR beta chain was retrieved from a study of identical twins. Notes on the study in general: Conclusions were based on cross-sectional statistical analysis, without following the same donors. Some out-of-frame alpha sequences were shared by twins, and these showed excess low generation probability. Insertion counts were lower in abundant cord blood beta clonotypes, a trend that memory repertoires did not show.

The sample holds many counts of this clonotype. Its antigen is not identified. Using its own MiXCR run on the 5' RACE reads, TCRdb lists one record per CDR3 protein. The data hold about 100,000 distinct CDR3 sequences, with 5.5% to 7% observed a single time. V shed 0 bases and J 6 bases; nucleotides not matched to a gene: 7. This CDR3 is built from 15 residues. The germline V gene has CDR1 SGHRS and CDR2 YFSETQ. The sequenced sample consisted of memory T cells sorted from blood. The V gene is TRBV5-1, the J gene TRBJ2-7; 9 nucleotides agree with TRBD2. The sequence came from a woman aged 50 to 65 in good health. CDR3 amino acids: CASSLEASGISEQYF. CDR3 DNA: TGCGCCAGCAGCTTGGAGGCTAGCGGGATTAGCGAGCAGTACTTC.